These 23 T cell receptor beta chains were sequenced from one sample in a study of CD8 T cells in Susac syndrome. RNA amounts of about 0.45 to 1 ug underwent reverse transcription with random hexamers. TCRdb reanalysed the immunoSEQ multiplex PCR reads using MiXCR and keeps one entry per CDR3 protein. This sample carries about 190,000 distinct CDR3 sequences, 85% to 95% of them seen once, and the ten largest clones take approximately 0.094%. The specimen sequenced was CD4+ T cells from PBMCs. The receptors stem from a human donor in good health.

CDR3 nucleotide sequence: TGTGCCAGCAGTTACTCGCGCGGCCACGAGCAGTACGTC. It specifies CASSYSRGHEQYV. This sequence joins TRBV6-5 and TRBJ2-7; D gene unclear. The CDR3 spans 13 residues. Trimming removed 0 bases from V and 5 bases from J, with 8 bases in between. The germline V gene has CDR1 MNHEY and CDR2 SVGAGI.

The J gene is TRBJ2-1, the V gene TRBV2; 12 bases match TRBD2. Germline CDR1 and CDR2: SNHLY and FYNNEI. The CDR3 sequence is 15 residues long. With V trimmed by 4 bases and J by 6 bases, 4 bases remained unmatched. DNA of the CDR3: TGTGCCAGCAGTGTGGAGACTAGCGGGAGCAATGAGCAGTTCTTC. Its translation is CASSVETSGSNEQFF.

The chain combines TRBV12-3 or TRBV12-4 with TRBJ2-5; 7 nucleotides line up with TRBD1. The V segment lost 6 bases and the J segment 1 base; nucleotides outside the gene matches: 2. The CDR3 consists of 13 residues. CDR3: CASSRGTQETQYF. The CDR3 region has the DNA TGTGCCAGCAGCAGGGGGACCCAAGAGACCCAGTACTTC.

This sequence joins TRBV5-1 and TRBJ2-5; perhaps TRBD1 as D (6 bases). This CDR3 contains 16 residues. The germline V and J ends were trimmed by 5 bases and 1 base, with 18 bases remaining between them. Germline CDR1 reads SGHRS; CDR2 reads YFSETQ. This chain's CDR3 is CASSLALGGAQETQYF. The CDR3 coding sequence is TGCGCCAGCAGTCTGGCCCTTGGGGGCGCCCAAGAGACCCAGTACTTC.

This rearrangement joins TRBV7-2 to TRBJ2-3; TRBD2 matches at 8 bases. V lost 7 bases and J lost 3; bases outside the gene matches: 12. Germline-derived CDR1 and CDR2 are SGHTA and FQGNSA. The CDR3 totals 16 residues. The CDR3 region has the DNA TGTGCCAGCACCTACACGAGGGCTAGCGGGACAGATACGCAGTATTTT. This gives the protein CASTYTRASGTDTQYF.

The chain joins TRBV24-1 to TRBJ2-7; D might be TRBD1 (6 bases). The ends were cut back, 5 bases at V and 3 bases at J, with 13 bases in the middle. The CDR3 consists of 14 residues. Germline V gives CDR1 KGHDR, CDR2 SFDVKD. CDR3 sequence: CATSVLRTDYEQYV. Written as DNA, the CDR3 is TGTGCCACCAGTGTATTACGGACAGACTACGAGCAGTACGTC.

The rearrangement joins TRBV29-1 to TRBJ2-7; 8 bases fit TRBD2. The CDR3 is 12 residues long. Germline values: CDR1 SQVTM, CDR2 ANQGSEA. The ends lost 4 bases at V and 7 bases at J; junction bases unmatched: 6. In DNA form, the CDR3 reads TGCAGCGTTGCGGGGGGGGCCCGGGAGCAGTACTTC. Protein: CSVAGGAREQYF.

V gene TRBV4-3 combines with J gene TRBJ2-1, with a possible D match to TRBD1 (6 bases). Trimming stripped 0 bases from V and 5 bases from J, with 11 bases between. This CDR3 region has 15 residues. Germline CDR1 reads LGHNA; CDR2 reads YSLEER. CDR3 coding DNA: TGCGCCAGCAGCCAAGAAGGGACATCCCACAATGAGCAGTTCTTC. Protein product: CASSQEGTSHNEQFF.

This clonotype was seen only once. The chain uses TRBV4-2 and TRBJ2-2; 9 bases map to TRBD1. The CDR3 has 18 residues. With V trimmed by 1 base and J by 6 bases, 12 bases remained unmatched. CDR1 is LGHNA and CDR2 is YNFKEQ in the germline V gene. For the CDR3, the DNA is TGTGCCAGCAGCCAAGTTTTCACCGGGACAGGGATGCCCGGGGAGCTGTTTTTT. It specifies CASSQVFTGTGMPGELFF.

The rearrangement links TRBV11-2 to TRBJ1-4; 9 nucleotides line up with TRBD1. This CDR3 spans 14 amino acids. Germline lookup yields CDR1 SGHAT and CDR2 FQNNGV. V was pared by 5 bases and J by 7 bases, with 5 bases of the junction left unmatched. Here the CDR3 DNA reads TGTGCCAGCAGCACGGACAGGGGAAGTGAAAAACTGTTTTTT. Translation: CASSTDRGSEKLFF.

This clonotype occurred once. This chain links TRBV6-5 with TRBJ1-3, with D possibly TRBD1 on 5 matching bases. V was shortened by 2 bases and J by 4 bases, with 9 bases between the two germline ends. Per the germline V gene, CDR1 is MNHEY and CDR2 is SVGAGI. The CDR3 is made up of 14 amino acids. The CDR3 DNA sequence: TGTGCCAGCAGTTACGGTGACAGCGGAAACACCATATATTTT. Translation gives CASSYGDSGNTIYF.

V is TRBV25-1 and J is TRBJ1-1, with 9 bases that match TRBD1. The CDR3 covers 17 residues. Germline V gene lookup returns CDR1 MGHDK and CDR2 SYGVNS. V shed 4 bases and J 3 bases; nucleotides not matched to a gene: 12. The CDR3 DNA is TGTGCCAGCAGTGTGGGAAGGGACAGGGCTTCCGACACTGAAGCTTTCTTT. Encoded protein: CASSVGRDRASDTEAFF.

As DNA, the CDR3 is TGTGCCTGCCCCCCATCGGGGCCTGGGGCCAACGTCCTGACTTTC. Protein sequence: CACPPSGPGANVLTF. This sequence joins TRBV30 and TRBJ2-6; either TRBD1 or TRBD2 may fit D (5 bases each). V was trimmed by 6 bases and J by 2 bases, leaving 14 bases between them. This CDR3 is built from 15 residues. Looked up from germline, CDR1 is GTSNPN and CDR2 is SVGIG (reference sequence).

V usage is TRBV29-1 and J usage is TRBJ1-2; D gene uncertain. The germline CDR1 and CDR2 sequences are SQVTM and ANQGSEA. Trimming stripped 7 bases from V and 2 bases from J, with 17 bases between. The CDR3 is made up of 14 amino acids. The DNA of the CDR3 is TGCAGCGCCAACCCGGGCGAAGGCAACTATGGCTACACCTTC. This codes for CSANPGEGNYGYTF.

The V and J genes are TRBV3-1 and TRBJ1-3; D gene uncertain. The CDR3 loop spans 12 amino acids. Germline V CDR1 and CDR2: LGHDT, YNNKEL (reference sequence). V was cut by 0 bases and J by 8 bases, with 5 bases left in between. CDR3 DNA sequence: TGTGCCAGCAGCCAAGATACGGACACCATATATTTT. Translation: CASSQDTDTIYF.

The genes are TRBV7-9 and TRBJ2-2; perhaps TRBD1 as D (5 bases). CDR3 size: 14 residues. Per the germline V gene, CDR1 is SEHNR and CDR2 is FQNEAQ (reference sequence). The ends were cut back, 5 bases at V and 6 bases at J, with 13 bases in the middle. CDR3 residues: CASSPEAGSGELFF. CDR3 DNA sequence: TGTGCCAGCAGCCCAGAGGCAGGGTCCGGGGAGCTGTTTTTT.

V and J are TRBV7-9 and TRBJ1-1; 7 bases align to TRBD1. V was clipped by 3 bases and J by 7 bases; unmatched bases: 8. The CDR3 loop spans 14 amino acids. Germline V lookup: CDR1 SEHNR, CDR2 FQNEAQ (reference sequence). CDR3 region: CASSFWDSRIEAFF. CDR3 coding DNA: TGTGCCAGCAGCTTCTGGGACAGCAGAATTGAAGCTTTCTTT.

The DNA of the CDR3 is TGTGCCAGCAGCCAAAAGGCGGATACGCAGTATTTT. Its translation: CASSQKADTQYF. The chain carries TRBV7-9 and TRBJ2-3; no firm D call. CDR3 length: 12 amino acids. V lost 5 bases and J 6 bases, leaving 9 bases between the germline ends. Per the germline V gene, CDR1 is SEHNR and CDR2 is FQNEAQ (reference sequence).

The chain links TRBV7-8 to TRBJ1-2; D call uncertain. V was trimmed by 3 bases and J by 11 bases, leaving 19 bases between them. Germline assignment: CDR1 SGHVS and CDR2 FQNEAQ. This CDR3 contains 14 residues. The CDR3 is CASSFTDLLSVYTF. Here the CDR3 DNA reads TGTGCCAGCAGCTTCACGGACCTACTGTCTGTATACACCTTC.

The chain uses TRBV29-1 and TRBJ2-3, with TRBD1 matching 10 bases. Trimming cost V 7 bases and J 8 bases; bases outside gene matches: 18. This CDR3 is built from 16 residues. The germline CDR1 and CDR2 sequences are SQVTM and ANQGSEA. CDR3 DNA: TGCAGCGATGAGGACAGGGGGTACTACAGTAGGGGTACGCAGTATTTT. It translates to CSDEDRGYYSRGTQYF.

CDR3 region: CSARDRGGSPQHF. The CDR3 bases are TGCAGTGCTAGAGATCGCGGGGGTTCGCCCCAGCATTTT. V gene TRBV20-1 combines with J gene TRBJ1-5, with D possibly matching TRBD1 (5 bases). Per germline, CDR1 DFQATT and CDR2 SNEGSKA (reference sequence). The ends were cut back, 0 bases at V and 9 bases at J, with 12 bases in the middle. The CDR3 is 13 amino acids.

The CDR3: CASSLLGVRTEAFF. In DNA, the CDR3 is TGTGCCAGCAGTTTACTTGGGGTTAGGACTGAAGCTTTCTTT. V and J are TRBV28 and TRBJ1-1; D unclear. Germline CDR1 is MDHEN and CDR2 is SYDVKM. The CDR3 is made up of 14 amino acids. Trimming cost V 2 bases and J 5 bases, with 12 bases left between them.

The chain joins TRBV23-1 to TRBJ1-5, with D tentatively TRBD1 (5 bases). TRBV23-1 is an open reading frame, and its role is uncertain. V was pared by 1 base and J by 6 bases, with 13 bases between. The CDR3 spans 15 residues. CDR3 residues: CASSQWAGPCQPQHF. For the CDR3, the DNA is TGCGCCAGCAGTCAATGGGCAGGGCCCTGTCAGCCCCAGCATTTT.